This T cell receptor (beta chain) was found in a study of blood T cell repertoires in COVID-19. Turning to the study itself: The United States, Italy and Spain provided the acute and convalescent COVID-19 samples. PBMCs, B-cell-depleted T cells, or T cells were the source of the cDNA or gDNA that made up the material.

Source study methods: Estimation of nucleated cell counts was performed using reference gene primer amplification. The data were produced by immunoSEQ multiplex PCR, yet TCRdb's version contains in-frame clones alone and is incomplete. The D gene and trimming were derived from the DNA, and the V and J assignments and clone size from that table. Of 90,000 to 100,000 clones in the sample, roughly 82% are singletons; the top ten hold 18%. V lost 4 bases to trimming and J lost 0 bases, with 11 bases between them. Germline values: CDR1 SGHNT, CDR2 YYREEE (reference sequence). The CDR3 covers 15 residues. Sequencing input: peripheral blood. The chain carries TRBV5-4 and TRBJ1-5, with unresolved D. This sequence originates from a man older than 75 with acute or convalescent COVID-19. CDR3 in DNA: TGTGCCAGCAGCAAAGACGGGAATAGCAATCAGCCCCAGCATTTT. It specifies CASSKDGNSNQPQHF.